This T cell receptor beta chain was sequenced for a study of T-cell memory formation after mild COVID-19. On the study more broadly: TCR clusters showed largely donor specificity.

TCRdb fed the 5' RACE reads into MiXCR, producing one record per CDR3 protein. Among more than 300,000 distinct CDR3 sequences listed, roughly an eighth were seen once. This CDR3 has 14 amino acids. Germline V gives CDR1 SGHDT, CDR2 YYEEEE. V gave up 0 bases and J gave up 5 bases, with 12 bases separating them. Study outcomes and limitations: Mainly CM and EM harbored the contracting CD4+ clones; mainly EMRA harbored the CD8+ ones. Cross-reactive memory appears to have joined, as suggested by some responding clones showing up in pre-infection memory.

This clonotype was detected only a few times. Its antigen is undetermined. Sequenced: PBMCs or a T cell subset sorted from them (not recorded which). The rearrangement links TRBV5-6 to TRBJ2-7; D ambiguous. The TCR was taken from a young man who had mild COVID-19 (a few samples of this study predate the infection). Cell type and time point are not known. CDR3 sequence: CASSLGSSLHEQYF. For the CDR3, the DNA is TGTGCCAGCAGCTTGGGAAGCAGCCTCCACGAGCAGTACTTC. The variable domain in full, with the rest retrieved from reference TRBV5-6 and TRBJ2-7, is DAGVTQSPTHLIKTRGQQVTLRCSPKSGHDTVSWYQQALGQGPQFIFQYYEEEERQRGNFPDRFSGHQFPNYSSELNVNALLLGDSALYLCASSLGSSLHEQYFGPGTRLTVT.